The TCR beta chain under discussion was sequenced for a study of cytotoxic CD8 clonotypes in ibrutinib-treated CLL. The method was immunoSEQ multiplex PCR; TCRdb's version includes in-frame clones alone and lacks a portion of them. The sample has approximately 190,000 clones, 70% to 75% seen once. This clone was observed a few times. This clonotype was sampled from a human donor with chronic lymphocytic leukemia. The sequenced sample was PBMCs, obtained after 12 months of ibrutinib treatment.

CDR3 sequence: CASSLWQVSNQPQHF. Here the CDR3 DNA reads TGTGCCAGCAGCTTGTGGCAGGTTAGCAATCAGCCCCAGCATTTT. The V and J genes are TRBV5-4 and TRBJ1-5; D uncertain. Germline CDR1 SGHNT, CDR2 YYREEE (reference sequence). Trimming took 1 base from V and 0 from J, leaving 8 bases between them. This CDR3 is 15 amino acids long.